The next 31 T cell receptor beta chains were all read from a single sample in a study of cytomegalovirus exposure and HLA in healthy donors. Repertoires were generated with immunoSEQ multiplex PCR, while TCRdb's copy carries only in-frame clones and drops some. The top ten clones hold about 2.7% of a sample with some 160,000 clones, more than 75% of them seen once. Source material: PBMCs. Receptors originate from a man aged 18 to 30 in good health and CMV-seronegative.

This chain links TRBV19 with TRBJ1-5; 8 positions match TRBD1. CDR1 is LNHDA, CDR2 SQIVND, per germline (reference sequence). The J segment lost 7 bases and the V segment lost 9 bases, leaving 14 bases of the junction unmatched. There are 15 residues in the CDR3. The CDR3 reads CASSTGRGQGQPQHF. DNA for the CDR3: TGTGCCAGCTCCACGGGCAGGGGGCAAGGCCAGCCCCAGCATTTT.

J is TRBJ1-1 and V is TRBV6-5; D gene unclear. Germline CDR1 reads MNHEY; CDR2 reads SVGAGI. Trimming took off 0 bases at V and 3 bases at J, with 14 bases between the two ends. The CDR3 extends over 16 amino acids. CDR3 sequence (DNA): TGTGCCAGCAGTTACTCCAAGCACCAGGCCCACACTGAAGCTTTCTTT. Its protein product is CASSYSKHQAHTEAFF.

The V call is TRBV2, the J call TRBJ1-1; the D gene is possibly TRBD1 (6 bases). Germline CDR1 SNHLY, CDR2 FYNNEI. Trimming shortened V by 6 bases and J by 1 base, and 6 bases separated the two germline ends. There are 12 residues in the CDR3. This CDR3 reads CASRQGNTEAFF. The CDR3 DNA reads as TGTGCCAGCAGACAGGGGAACACTGAAGCTTTCTTT.

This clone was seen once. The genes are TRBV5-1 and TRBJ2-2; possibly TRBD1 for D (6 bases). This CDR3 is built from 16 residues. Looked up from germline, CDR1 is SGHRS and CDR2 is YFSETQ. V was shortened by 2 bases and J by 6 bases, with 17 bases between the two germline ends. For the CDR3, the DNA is TGCGCCAGCAGCTTCCTGACAGGCGGATTCGCCGGGGAGCTGTTTTTT. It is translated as CASSFLTGGFAGELFF.

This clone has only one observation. The CDR3 bases are TGCAGTGCTAGTACAGTGTGGGGCTACACCTTC. This sequence encodes CSASTVWGYTF. The genes are TRBV20-1 and TRBJ1-2; no definite D call. Germline values: CDR1 DFQATT, CDR2 SNEGSKA (reference sequence). The CDR3 loop spans 11 amino acids. Trimming removed 3 bases from V and 8 bases from J, with 10 bases in between.

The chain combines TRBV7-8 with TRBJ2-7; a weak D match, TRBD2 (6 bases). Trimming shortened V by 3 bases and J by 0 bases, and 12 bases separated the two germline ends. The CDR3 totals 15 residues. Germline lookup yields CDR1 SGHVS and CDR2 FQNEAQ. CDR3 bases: TGTGCCAGCAGCTTTTTGCGGGGAACCTCCTACGAGCAGTACGTC. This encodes CASSFLRGTSYEQYV.

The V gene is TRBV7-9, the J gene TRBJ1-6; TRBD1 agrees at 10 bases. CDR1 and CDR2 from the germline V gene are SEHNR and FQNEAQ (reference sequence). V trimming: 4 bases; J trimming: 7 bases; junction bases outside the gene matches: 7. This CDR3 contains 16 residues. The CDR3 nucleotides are TGTGCCAGCAGCTGGGGGACAGGGGACGGGAATTCACCCCTCCACTTT. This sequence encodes CASSWGTGDGNSPLHF. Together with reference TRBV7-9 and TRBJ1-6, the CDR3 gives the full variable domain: DTGVSQNPRHKITKRGQNVTFRCDPISEHNRLYWYRQTLGQGPEFLTYFQNEAQLEKSRLLSDRFSAERPKGSFSTLEIQRTEQGDSAMYLCASSWGTGDGNSPLHFGNGTRLTVT.

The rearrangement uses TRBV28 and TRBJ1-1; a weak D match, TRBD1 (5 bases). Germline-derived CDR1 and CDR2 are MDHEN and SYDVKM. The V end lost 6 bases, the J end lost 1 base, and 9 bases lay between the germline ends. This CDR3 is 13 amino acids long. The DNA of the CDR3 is TGTGCCAGCAGCGACGGACAGAACACTGAAGCTTTCTTT. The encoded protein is CASSDGQNTEAFF.

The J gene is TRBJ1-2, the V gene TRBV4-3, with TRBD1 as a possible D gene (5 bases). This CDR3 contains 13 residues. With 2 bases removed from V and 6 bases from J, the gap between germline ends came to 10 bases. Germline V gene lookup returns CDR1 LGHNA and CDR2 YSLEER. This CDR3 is CASSQQGEDGYTF. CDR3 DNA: TGCGCCAGCAGCCAACAGGGCGAAGATGGCTACACCTTC.

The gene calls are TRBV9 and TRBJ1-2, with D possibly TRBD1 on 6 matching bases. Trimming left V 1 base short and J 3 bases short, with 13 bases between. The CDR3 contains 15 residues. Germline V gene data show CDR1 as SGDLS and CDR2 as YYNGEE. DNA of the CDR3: TGTGCCAGCAGCGTACTAAGAGGACAGTACTATGGCTACACCTTC. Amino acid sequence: CASSVLRGQYYGYTF.

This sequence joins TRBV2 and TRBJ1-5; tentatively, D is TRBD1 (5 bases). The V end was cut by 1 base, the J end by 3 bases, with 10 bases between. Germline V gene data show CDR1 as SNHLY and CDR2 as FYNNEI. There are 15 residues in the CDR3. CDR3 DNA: TGTGCCAGCAGTGAAGGCAGGGCGGACAATCAGCCCCAGCATTTT. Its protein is CASSEGRADNQPQHF.

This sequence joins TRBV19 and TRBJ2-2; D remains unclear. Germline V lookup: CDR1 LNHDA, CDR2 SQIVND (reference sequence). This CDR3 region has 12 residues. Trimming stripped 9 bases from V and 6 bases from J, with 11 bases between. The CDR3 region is CASRLAAGELFF. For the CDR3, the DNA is TGTGCCAGCCGACTGGCCGCCGGGGAGCTGTTTTTT.

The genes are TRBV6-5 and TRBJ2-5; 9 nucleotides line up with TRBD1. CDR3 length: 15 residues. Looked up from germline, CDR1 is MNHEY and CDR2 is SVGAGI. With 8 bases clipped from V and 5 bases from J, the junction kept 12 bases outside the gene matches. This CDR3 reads CASRFVGTGMETQYF. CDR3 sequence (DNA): TGTGCCAGCCGATTTGTGGGGACAGGGATGGAGACCCAGTACTTC.

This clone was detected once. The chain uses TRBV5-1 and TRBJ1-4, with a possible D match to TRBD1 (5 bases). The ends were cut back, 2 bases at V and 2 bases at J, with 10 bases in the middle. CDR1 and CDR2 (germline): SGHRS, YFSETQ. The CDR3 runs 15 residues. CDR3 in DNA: TGCGCCAGCAGCTTTCAGGGTGTGACTAATGAAAAACTGTTTTTT. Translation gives CASSFQGVTNEKLFF.

For the CDR3, the DNA is TGTGCCAGCAGCTGGACCGGGACACCGCCGCAGTACTTC. This translates into CASSWTGTPPQYF. This rearrangement joins TRBV12-1 to TRBJ2-7; the tabulated D call, TRBD1, remains unverified against the DNA. TRBV12-1 is tagged as a pseudogene. The CDR3 has 13 residues.

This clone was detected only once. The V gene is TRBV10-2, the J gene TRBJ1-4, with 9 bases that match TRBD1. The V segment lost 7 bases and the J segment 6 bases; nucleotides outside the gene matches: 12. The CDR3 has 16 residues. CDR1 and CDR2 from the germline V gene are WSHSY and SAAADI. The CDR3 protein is CASTTIGDRVDEKLFF. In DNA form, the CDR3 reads TGCGCCAGCACAACCATTGGGGACAGGGTGGATGAAAAACTGTTTTTT.

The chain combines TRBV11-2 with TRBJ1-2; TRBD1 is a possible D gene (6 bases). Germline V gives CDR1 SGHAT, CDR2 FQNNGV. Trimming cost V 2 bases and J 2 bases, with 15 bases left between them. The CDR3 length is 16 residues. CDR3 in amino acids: CASSLIRTVLNYGYTF. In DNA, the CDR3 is TGTGCCAGCAGCTTAATCCGGACAGTTCTCAACTATGGCTACACCTTC. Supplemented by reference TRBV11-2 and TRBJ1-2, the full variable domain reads EAGVAQSPRYKIIEKRQSVAFWCNPISGHATLYWYQQILGQGPKLLIQFQNNGVVDDSQLPKDRFSAERLKGVDSTLKIQPAKLEDSAVYLCASSLIRTVLNYGYTFGSGTRLTVV.

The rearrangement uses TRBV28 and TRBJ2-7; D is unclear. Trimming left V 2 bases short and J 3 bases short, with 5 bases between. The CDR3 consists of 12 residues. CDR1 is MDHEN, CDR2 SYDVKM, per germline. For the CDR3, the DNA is TGTGCCAGCAGTTTAGGCGGCTACGAGCAGTACGTC. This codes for CASSLGGYEQYV.

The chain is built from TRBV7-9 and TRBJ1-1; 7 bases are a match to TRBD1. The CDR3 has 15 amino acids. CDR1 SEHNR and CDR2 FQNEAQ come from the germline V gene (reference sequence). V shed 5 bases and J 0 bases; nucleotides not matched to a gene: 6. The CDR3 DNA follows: TGTGCCAGCAGCCAGGAGACAGGGCTGAACACTGAAGCTTTCTTT. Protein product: CASSQETGLNTEAFF.

CDR3 region: CASSYHRQSNQPQHF. The CDR3 DNA sequence: TGTGCCAGCAGTTACCACAGGCAGAGCAATCAGCCCCAGCATTTT. The chain links TRBV6-6 to TRBJ1-5; TRBD1 might be the D (5 bases). The CDR3 is 15 amino acids. V was shortened by 2 bases and J by 1 base, with 9 bases between the two germline ends. Germline V gene data show CDR1 as MNHNY and CDR2 as SVGAGI (reference sequence).

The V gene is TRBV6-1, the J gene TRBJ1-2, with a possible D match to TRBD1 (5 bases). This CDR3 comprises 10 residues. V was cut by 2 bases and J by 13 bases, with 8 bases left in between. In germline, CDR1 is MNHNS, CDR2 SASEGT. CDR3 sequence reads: CASSETGSTF. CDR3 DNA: TGTGCCAGCAGTGAAACAGGTTCCACCTTC.

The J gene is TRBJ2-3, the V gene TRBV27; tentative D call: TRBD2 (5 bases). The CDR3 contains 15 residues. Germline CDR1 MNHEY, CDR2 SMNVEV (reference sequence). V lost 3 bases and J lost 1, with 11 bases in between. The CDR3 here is CASSFSGSRTDTQYF. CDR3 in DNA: TGTGCCAGCAGTTTCAGCGGTTCTCGCACAGATACGCAGTATTTT.

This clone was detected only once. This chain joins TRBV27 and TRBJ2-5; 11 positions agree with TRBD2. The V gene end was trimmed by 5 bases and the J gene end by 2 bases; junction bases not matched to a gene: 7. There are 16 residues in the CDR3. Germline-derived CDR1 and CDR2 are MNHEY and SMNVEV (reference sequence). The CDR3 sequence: CASSPLSGGEQETQYF. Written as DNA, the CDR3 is TGTGCCAGCAGTCCACTTAGCGGGGGGGAACAAGAGACCCAGTACTTC.

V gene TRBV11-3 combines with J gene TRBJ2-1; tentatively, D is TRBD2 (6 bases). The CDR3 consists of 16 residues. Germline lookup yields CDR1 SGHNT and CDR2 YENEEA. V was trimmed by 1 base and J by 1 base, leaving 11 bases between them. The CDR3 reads CASSLGLARSYNEQFF. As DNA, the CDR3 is TGTGCCAGCAGCTTAGGGCTAGCGAGATCCTACAATGAGCAGTTCTTC.

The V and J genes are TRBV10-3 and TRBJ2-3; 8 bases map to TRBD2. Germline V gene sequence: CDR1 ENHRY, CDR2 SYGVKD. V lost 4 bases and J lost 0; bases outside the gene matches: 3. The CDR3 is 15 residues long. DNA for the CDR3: TGTGCCATCAGTGCCCCTAGCGGGAGCACAGATACGCAGTATTTT. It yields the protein CAISAPSGSTDTQYF.

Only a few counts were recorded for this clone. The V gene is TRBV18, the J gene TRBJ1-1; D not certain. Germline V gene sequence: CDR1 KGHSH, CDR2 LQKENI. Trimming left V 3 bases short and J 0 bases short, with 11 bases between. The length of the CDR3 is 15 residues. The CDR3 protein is CASSPHPEMNTEAFF. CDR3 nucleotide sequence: TGTGCCAGCTCACCCCATCCAGAAATGAACACTGAAGCTTTCTTT.

DNA for the CDR3: TGTGCCAGCAGTTTAGAGTACAGGAACTATGGCTACACCTTC. This translates into CASSLEYRNYGYTF. The J gene is TRBJ1-2, the V gene TRBV28, with D perhaps TRBD1 (5 bases). The CDR3 is 14 residues long. CDR1 is MDHEN and CDR2 is SYDVKM in the germline V gene. Trimming left V 2 bases short and J 2 bases short, with 9 bases between.

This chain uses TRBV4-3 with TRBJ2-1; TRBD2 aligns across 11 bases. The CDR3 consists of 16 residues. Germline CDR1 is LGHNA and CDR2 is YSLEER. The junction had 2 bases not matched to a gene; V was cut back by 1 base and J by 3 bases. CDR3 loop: CASSQVTSGDYNEQFF. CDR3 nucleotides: TGCGCCAGCAGCCAAGTGACTAGCGGGGACTACAATGAGCAGTTCTTC.

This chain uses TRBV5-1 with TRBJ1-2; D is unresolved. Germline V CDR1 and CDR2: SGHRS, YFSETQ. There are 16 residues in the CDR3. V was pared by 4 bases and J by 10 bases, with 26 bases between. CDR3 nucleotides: TGCGCCAGCAGCCCGGACTTTACGGACTCCAGATCGGCCTACACCTTC. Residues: CASSPDFTDSRSAYTF.

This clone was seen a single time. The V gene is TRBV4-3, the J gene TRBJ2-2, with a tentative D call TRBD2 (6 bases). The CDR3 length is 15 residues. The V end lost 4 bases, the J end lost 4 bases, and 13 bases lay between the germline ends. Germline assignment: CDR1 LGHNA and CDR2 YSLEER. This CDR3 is CASSPARRGTGELFF. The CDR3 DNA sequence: TGCGCCAGCAGCCCGGCCCGGAGGGGCACCGGGGAGCTGTTTTTT.

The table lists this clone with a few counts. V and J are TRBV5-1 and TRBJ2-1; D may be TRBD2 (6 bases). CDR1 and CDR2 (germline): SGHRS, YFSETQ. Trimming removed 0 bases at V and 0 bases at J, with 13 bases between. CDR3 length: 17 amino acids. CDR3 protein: CASSLAGLISSYNEQFF. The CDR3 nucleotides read TGCGCCAGCAGCTTGGCGGGACTGATCAGCTCCTACAATGAGCAGTTCTTC. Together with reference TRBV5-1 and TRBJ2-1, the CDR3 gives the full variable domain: KAGVTQTPRYLIKTRGQQVTLSCSPISGHRSVSWYQQTPGQGLQFLFEYFSETQRNKGNFPGRFSGRQFSNSRSEMNVSTLELGDSALYLCASSLAGLISSYNEQFFGPGTRLTVL.